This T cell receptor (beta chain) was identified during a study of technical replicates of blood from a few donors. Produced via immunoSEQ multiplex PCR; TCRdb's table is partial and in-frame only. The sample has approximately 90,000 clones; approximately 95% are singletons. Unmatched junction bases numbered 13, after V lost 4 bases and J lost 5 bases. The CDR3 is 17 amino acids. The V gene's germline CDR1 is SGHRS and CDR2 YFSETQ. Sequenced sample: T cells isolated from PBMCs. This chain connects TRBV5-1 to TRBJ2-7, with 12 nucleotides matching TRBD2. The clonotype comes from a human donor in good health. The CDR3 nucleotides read TGCGCCAGCAGCAGTTGGACTAGCGGGACGACTAAGGACGAGCAGTACTTC. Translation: CASSSWTSGTTKDEQYF.